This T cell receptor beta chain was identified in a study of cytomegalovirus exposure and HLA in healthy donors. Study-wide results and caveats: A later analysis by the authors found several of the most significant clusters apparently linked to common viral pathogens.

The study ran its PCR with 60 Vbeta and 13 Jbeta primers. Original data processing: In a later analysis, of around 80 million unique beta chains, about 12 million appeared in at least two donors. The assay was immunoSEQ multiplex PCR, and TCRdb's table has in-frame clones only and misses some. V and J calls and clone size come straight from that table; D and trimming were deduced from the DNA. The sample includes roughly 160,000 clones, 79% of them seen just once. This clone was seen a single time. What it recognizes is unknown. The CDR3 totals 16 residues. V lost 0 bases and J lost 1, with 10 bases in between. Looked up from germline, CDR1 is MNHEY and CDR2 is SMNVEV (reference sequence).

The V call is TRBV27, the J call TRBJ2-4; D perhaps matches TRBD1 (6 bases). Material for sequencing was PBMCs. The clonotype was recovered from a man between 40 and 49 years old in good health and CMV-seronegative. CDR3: CASSLSIQGAKNIQYF. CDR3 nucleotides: TGTGCCAGCAGTTTATCGATCCAGGGGGCCAAAAACATTCAGTACTTC.